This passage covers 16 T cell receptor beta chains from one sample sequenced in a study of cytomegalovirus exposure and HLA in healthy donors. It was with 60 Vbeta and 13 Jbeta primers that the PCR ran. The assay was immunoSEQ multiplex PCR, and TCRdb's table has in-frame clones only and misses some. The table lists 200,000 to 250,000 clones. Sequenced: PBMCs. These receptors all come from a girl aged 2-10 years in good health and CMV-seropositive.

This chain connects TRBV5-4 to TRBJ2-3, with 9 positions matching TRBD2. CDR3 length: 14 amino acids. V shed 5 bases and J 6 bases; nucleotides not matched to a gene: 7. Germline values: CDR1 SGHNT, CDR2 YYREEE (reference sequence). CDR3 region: CASRSGTSIDTQYF. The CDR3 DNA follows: TGTGCCAGCAGATCCGGGACTAGCATTGATACGCAGTATTTT.

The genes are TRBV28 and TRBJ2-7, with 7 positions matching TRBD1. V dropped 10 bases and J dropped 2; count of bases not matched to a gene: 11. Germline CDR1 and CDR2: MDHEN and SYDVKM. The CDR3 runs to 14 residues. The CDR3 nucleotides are TGTGCCACGCGCAGGGGGAGCAGAACCTACGAGCAGTACTTC. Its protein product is CATRRGSRTYEQYF. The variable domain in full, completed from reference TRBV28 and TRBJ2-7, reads DVKVTQSSRYLVKRTGEKVFLECVQDMDHENMFWYRQDPGLGLRLIYFSYDVKMKEKGDIPEGYSVSREKKERFSLILESASTNQTSMYLCATRRGSRTYEQYFGPGTRLTVT.

This chain's CDR3 is CASSPSPTDEQFF. The CDR3 DNA reads as TGTGCCAGCTCACCGAGCCCAACCGATGAGCAGTTCTTC. The chain combines TRBV18 with TRBJ2-1; D call uncertain. V was shortened by 3 bases and J by 8 bases, with 11 bases between the two germline ends. The germline V gene has CDR1 KGHSH and CDR2 LQKENI. The CDR3 runs 13 residues.

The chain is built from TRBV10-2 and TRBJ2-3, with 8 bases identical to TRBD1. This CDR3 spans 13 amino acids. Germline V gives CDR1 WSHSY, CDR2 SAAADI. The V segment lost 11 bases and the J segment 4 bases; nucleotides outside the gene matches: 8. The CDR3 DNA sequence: TGCGCCTCGACAGGGGTCTCATCAGATACGCAGTATTTT. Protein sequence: CASTGVSSDTQYF.

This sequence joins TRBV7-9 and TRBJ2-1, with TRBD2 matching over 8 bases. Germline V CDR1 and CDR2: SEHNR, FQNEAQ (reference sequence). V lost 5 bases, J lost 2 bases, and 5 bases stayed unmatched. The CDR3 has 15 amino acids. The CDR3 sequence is CASSLRSGAYNEQFF. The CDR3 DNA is TGTGCCAGCAGCCTCCGTAGCGGGGCCTACAATGAGCAGTTCTTC.

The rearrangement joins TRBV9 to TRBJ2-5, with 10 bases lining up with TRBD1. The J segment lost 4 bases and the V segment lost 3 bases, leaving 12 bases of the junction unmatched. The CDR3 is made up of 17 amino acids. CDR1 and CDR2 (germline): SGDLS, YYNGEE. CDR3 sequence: CASSANSGQGSLETQYF. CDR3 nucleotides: TGTGCCAGCAGCGCCAATTCGGGACAGGGGTCGTTAGAGACCCAGTACTTC.

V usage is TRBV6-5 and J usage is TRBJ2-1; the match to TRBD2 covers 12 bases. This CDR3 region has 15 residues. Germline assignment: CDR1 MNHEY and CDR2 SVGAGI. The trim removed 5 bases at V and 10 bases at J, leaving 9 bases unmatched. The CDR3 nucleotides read TGTGCCAGCAGTCCCAGACTAGCGGGAGTAGCCGAGCAGTTCTTC. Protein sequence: CASSPRLAGVAEQFF.

The CDR3 nucleotides are TGTGCCAGCAGCTTTGGCCAGGGTAAACTTCGGGGGTGGACTGAAGCTTTCTTT. Its translation is CASSFGQGKLRGWTEAFF. The rearrangement links TRBV7-9 to TRBJ1-1; a possible D gene is TRBD1 (5 bases). V was trimmed by 3 bases and J by 5 bases, leaving 25 bases between them. Germline V lookup: CDR1 SEHNR, CDR2 FQNEAQ (reference sequence). CDR3 size: 18 residues.

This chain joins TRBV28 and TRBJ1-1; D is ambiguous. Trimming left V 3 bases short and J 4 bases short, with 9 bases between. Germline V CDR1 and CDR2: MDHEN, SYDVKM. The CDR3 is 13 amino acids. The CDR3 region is CASSFGSSTEAFF. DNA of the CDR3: TGTGCCAGCAGTTTTGGGAGCAGCACTGAAGCTTTCTTT.

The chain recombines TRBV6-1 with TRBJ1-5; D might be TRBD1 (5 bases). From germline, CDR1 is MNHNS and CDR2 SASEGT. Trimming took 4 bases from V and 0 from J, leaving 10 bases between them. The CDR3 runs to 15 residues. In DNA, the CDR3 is TGTGCCAGCAGTGTGACAGAATATAGCAATCAGCCCCAGCATTTT. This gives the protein CASSVTEYSNQPQHF.

CDR3 coding DNA: TGTGCCAGCAGCCCCAGCGGGAGGACGGAGAATGAGCAGTTCTTC. Translation: CASSPSGRTENEQFF. The chain is built from TRBV7-6 and TRBJ2-1; 9 bases are a match to TRBD2. The length of the CDR3 is 15 residues. Germline values: CDR1 SGHVS, CDR2 FNYEAQ. Losses at the gene ends were 5 bases for V and 7 bases for J; bases not matched to a gene: 9.

As DNA, the CDR3 is TGTGCCACAGGGAGGGGCAATGAGCAGTTCTTC. This gives the protein CATGRGNEQFF. This chain uses TRBV2 with TRBJ2-1, with 7 bases identical to TRBD2. Germline assignment: CDR1 SNHLY and CDR2 FYNNEI. The ends lost 10 bases at V and 6 bases at J; junction bases unmatched: 3. This CDR3 spans 11 amino acids.

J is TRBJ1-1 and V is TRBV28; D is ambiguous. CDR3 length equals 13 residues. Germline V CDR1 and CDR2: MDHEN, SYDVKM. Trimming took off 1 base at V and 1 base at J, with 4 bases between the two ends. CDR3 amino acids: CASSLSRNTEAFF. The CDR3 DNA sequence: TGTGCCAGCAGTTTATCCAGGAACACTGAAGCTTTCTTT.

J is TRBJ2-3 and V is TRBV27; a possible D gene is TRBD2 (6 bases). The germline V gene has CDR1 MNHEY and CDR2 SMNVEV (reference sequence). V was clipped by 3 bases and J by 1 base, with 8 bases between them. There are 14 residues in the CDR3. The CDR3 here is CASSFRLGTDTQYF. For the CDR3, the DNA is TGTGCCAGCAGTTTTAGACTAGGCACAGATACGCAGTATTTT.

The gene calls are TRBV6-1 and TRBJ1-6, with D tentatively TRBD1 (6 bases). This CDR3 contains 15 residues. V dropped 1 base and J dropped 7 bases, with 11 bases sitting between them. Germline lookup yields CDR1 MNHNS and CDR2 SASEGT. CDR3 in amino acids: CASSEGAGENSPLHF. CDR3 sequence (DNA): TGTGCCAGCAGTGAAGGGGCAGGGGAGAATTCACCCCTCCACTTT.

For the CDR3, the DNA is TGTGCCAGGGGCCAGGGGGCGGGAGAGACCCAGTACTTC. Its protein product is CARGQGAGETQYF. The chain couples TRBV19 to TRBJ2-5; 8 positions match TRBD1. Germline CDR1 reads LNHDA; CDR2 reads SQIVND (reference sequence). The CDR3 is 13 residues long. Trimming took 9 bases from V and 4 from J; bases not matched to a gene: 7.